The 22 T cell receptor beta chains below all came from one sample that was sequenced in a study of shared clonotypes between healthy human individuals. Using immunoSEQ multiplex PCR, the repertoire was profiled, and TCRdb retains in-frame clones only, with some absent. This table holds roughly 1,500,000 clones, approximately 98.5% found once. The specimen was naive CD4+ T cells sorted from blood. Noted subset: CD45RA+ positively selected. Receptors originate from a man aged 30 to 39 in good health.

This clone was counted once. The same CDR3 arises from other DNA sequences in this sample as well. The chain is built from TRBV5-1 and TRBJ2-2, with no clear D. This CDR3 is 12 amino acids long. Germline assignment: CDR1 SGHRS and CDR2 YFSETQ. Trimming took 2 bases from V and 6 from J, leaving 5 bases between them. The CDR3 loop is CASSLASGELFF. The CDR3 nucleotides read TGCGCCAGCAGCTTAGCGTCCGGGGAGCTGTTTTTT.

As DNA, the CDR3 is TGTGCCAGTAGTATAGATAGAGGGGGCGGCCAGCCCCAGCATTTT. Translation: CASSIDRGGGQPQHF. The chain couples TRBV19 to TRBJ1-5; 7 positions match TRBD1. The J segment lost 7 bases and the V segment lost 0 bases, leaving 6 bases of the junction unmatched. The length of the CDR3 is 15 residues. Germline V CDR1 and CDR2: LNHDA, SQIVND (reference sequence).

Here the CDR3 reads CASSKGWATVSSYNEQFF. The DNA for the CDR3 is TGTGCCAGCAGCAAAGGTTGGGCGACAGTGAGCTCCTACAATGAGCAGTTCTTC. This chain links TRBV21-1 with TRBJ2-1; the D call TRBD1 from the table was never checked on the DNA. TRBV21-1 is a pseudogene. This CDR3 is built from 18 residues.

The chain combines TRBV7-9 with TRBJ2-1; no clear D gene. Trimming took off 5 bases at V and 7 bases at J, with 6 bases between the two ends. Looked up from germline, CDR1 is SEHNR and CDR2 is FQNEAQ (reference sequence). The CDR3 extends over 11 amino acids. The CDR3 loop reads CASSPKNEQFF. The CDR3 DNA reads TGTGCCAGCAGCCCCAAGAATGAGCAGTTCTTC.

The gene calls are TRBV6-6 and TRBJ1-2; the D is unclear. The CDR3 runs 13 residues. CDR1 and CDR2 (germline): MNHNY, SVGAGI (reference sequence). V was trimmed by 2 bases and J by 0 bases, leaving 4 bases between them. The CDR3 nucleotides read TGTGCCAGCAGTTACGGAGCTAACTATGGCTACACCTTC. Its translation: CASSYGANYGYTF.

The chain carries TRBV4-3 and TRBJ2-3; 13 bases agree with TRBD2. Losses at the gene ends were 0 bases for V and 4 bases for J; bases not matched to a gene: 13. Per germline, CDR1 LGHNA and CDR2 YSLEER. CDR3 size: 20 residues. As DNA, the CDR3 is TGCGCCAGCAGCCAAGACGGACTAGCGGGAGATCTAAGCGGCTCAGATACGCAGTATTTT. The encoded protein is CASSQDGLAGDLSGSDTQYF.

This sequence joins TRBV30 and TRBJ1-5; D is perhaps TRBD1 (5 bases). CDR3 length: 17 residues. Germline CDR1 is GTSNPN and CDR2 is SVGIG (reference sequence). V lost 0 bases to trimming and J lost 1 base, with 16 bases between them. CDR3 residues: CAWSVGPGGVSNQPQHF. The CDR3 nucleotides read TGTGCCTGGAGTGTCGGCCCGGGGGGGGTGAGCAATCAGCCCCAGCATTTT.

Turning to this clone: This same CDR3 is encoded by further DNA sequences in the sample. The rearrangement links TRBV2 to TRBJ2-7, with 7 bases matching TRBD2. Looked up from germline, CDR1 is SNHLY and CDR2 is FYNNEI. The CDR3 loop spans 12 amino acids. The J segment lost 4 bases and the V segment lost 6 bases, leaving 3 bases of the junction unmatched. The CDR3 loop reads CASRASGYEQYF. CDR3 nucleotides: TGTGCCAGCAGGGCTAGCGGATACGAGCAGTACTTC.

The J gene is TRBJ1-1, the V gene TRBV5-1; no reliable D call. The CDR3 covers 15 residues. Trimming removed 4 bases from V and 8 bases from J, with 21 bases in between. CDR1 and CDR2 from the germline V gene are SGHRS and YFSETQ. The CDR3 loop reads CASSASSTVPKEAFF. CDR3 nucleotide sequence: TGCGCCAGCAGCGCGTCAAGTACGGTCCCTAAAGAAGCTTTCTTT.

The sample holds one count of this clone. V is TRBV4-3 and J is TRBJ1-1, with D maybe TRBD1 (5 bases). The CDR3 is 17 residues long. V was pared by 2 bases and J by 4 bases, with 20 bases between. CDR1 is LGHNA, CDR2 YSLEER, per germline. The CDR3 DNA reads as TGCGCCAGCAGCCAATCATTTACCGGCCTCGGGGGCACTGAAGCTTTCTTT. Translated: CASSQSFTGLGGTEAFF.

The chain links TRBV9 to TRBJ2-2; no reliable D call. The V and J ends lost 2 bases and 0 bases respectively, with 8 bases between them. This CDR3 is built from 15 residues. Looked up from germline, CDR1 is SGDLS and CDR2 is YYNGEE. CDR3: CASSVRSTNTGELFF. Written as DNA, the CDR3 is TGTGCCAGCAGCGTCAGATCTACGAACACCGGGGAGCTGTTTTTT.

Comment on this clone: An end of the junction does not agree with germline; a read error may underlie this. The J gene is TRBJ2-1, the V gene TRBV7-7; 13 bases align to TRBD2. Germline CDR1 and CDR2: SSHAT and FNYEAQ (reference sequence). CDR3 length equals 16 residues. Written as DNA, the CDR3 is TGTGCTAGCAGCTTCGGACTAGCGGGAGATGGCGATGAGCAGTTCTTC. Protein sequence: CASSFGLAGDGDEQFF.

A remark on this clone: Other DNA sequences in the same sample also yield this CDR3. The rearrangement uses TRBV5-4 and TRBJ2-5; 11 nucleotides agree with TRBD2. CDR1 and CDR2 (germline): SGHNT, YYREEE (reference sequence). V trimming: 4 bases; J trimming: 1 base; junction bases outside the gene matches: 3. This CDR3 spans 15 amino acids. The CDR3 nucleotides are TGTGCCAGCAGCACGGGGACTAGCGGCCAAGAGACCCAGTACTTC. Residues: CASSTGTSGQETQYF. Drawing the rest from reference TRBV5-4 and TRBJ2-5, the complete variable domain is ETGVTQSPTHLIKTRGQQVTLRCSSQSGHNTVSWYQQALGQGPQFIFQYYREEENGRGNFPPRFSGLQFPNYSSELNVNALELDDSALYLCASSTGTSGQETQYFGPGTRLLVL.

The rearrangement links TRBV4-2 to TRBJ2-7, with D possibly matching TRBD1 (5 bases). This CDR3 spans 14 amino acids. Germline V gene lookup returns CDR1 LGHNA and CDR2 YNFKEQ. Trimming cost V 2 bases and J 3 bases, with 11 bases left between them. DNA for the CDR3: TGTGCCAGCAGCCAACACTCAGACAGCTACGAGCAGTACTTC. Protein sequence: CASSQHSDSYEQYF.

The chain recombines TRBV6-5 with TRBJ2-6; D uncertain. Germline CDR1 and CDR2: MNHEY and SVGAGI. The ends were cut back, 2 bases at V and 4 bases at J, with 3 bases in the middle. CDR3 size: 13 residues. The CDR3 region has the DNA TGTGCCAGCAGTTACGACGGGGCCAACGTCCTGACTTTC. Residues: CASSYDGANVLTF.

The V call is TRBV20-1, the J call TRBJ1-1; D perhaps matches TRBD1 (5 bases). CDR3 length: 11 residues. Germline assignment: CDR1 DFQATT and CDR2 SNEGSKA (reference sequence). The V end was cut by 6 bases, the J end by 8 bases, with 13 bases between. CDR3 amino acids: CSASGWGEAFF. The CDR3, as DNA: TGCAGTGCGAGCGGGTGGGGGGAAGCTTTCTTT.

The chain employs TRBV2 and TRBJ2-3; D may match TRBD1 or TRBD2 (6 bases each). The CDR3 runs 13 residues. The V gene lost 6 bases and the J gene lost 6 bases, with 13 bases spanning the gap. Germline V CDR1 and CDR2: SNHLY, FYNNEI. CDR3 bases: TGTGCCAGCAGGATGGGGGGCGCGGATACGCAGTATTTT. Protein: CASRMGGADTQYF.

The gene calls are TRBV6-6 and TRBJ2-5, with D perhaps assigned TRBD1 or TRBD2 (5 bases each). Germline CDR1 reads MNHNY; CDR2 reads SVGAGI (reference sequence). The CDR3 is 16 residues long. Trimming left V 0 bases short and J 0 bases short, with 11 bases between. The CDR3 sequence is CASSYSRLGDQETQYF. CDR3 in DNA: TGTGCCAGCAGTTACTCCCGGTTGGGGGACCAAGAGACCCAGTACTTC.

The chain uses TRBV28 and TRBJ1-1, with 9 bases that match TRBD1. The CDR3 is 15 amino acids. CDR1 and CDR2 (germline): MDHEN, SYDVKM. V was pared by 5 bases and J by 4 bases, with 8 bases of the junction left unmatched. The CDR3 region is CASSQWTGVGTEAFF. The CDR3 coding sequence is TGTGCCAGCAGTCAATGGACAGGGGTGGGCACTGAAGCTTTCTTT.

V is TRBV5-4 and J is TRBJ2-7; no reliable D call. The CDR3 is 14 amino acids. The V end was cut by 0 bases, the J end by 0 bases, with 7 bases between. Germline V CDR1 and CDR2: SGHNT, YYREEE (reference sequence). The CDR3 nucleotides are TGTGCCAGCAGCTTGGAACTAAACTCCTACGAGCAGTACTTC. It is translated as CASSLELNSYEQYF.

The chain uses TRBV11-2 and TRBJ2-3; D is possibly TRBD2 (5 bases). The CDR3 sequence is 15 residues long. Germline V gene sequence: CDR1 SGHAT, CDR2 FQNNGV. V dropped 6 bases and J dropped 3 bases, with 16 bases sitting between them. DNA of the CDR3: TGTGCCAGCAGGGGGAAGGTCGGAGGTACAGATACGCAGTATTTT. This codes for CASRGKVGGTDTQYF. Filled out from reference TRBV11-2 and TRBJ2-3, the complete variable domain reads EAGVAQSPRYKIIEKRQSVAFWCNPISGHATLYWYQQILGQGPKLLIQFQNNGVVDDSQLPKDRFSAERLKGVDSTLKIQPAKLEDSAVYLCASRGKVGGTDTQYFGPGTRLTVL.

In regard to this clone: An end of the junction does not agree with germline; a read error may underlie this. The rearrangement uses TRBV7-9 and TRBJ2-5, with 7 bases that match TRBD2. Per the germline V gene, CDR1 is SEHNR and CDR2 is FQNEAQ (reference sequence). This CDR3 contains 12 residues. CDR3 DNA sequence: TGTGCCACCACGATTGGGTCGGCGGGAGTTGACTTC. It is translated as CATTIGSAGVDF.